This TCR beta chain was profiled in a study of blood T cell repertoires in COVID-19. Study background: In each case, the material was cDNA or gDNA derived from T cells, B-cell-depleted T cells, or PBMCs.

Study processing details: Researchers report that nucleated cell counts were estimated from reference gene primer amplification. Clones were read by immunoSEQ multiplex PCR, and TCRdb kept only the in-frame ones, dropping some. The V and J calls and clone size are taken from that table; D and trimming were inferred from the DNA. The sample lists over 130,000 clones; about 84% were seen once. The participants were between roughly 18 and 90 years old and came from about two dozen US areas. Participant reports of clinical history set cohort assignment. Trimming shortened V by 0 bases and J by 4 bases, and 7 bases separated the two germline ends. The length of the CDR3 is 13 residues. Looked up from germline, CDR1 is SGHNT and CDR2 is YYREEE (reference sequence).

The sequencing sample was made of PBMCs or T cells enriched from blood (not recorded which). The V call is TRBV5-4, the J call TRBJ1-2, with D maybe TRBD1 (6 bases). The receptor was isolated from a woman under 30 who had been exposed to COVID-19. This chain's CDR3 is CASSLDRVYGYTF. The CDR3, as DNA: TGTGCCAGCAGCTTGGACAGGGTCTATGGCTACACCTTC.